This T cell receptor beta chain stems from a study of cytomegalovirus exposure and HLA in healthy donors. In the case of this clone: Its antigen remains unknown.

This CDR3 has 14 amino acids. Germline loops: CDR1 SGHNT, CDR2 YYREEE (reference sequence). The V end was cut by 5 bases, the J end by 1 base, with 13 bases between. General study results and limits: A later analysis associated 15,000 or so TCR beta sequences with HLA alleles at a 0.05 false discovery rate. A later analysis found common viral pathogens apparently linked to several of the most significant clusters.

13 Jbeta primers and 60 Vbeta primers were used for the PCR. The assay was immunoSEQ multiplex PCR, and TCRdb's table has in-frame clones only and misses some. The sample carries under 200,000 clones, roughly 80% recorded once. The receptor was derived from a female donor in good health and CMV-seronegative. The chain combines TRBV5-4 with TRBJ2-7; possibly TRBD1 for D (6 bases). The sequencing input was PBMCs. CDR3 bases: TGTGCCAGCAGGACCACAGGGAGATCCTACGAGCAGTACTTC. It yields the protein CASRTTGRSYEQYF.